The rows below give T cell receptor beta chains drawn from one sample of a study of technical replicates of blood from four donors. TCRdb's table, derived via immunoSEQ multiplex PCR, lists solely in-frame clones and lacks some. Among about 56,000 clones listed, around 96% were seen once. The sequencing input was PBMCs. These receptors all come from a human donor in good health. Some clones in this sample may be carry-over from other donors' samples. Both conserved end residues are part of each CDR3. The D gene is left open where the match is weak. Rows may omit the clone size; those that give it use once, few, many or a size class.

d_gene | j_gene | v_gene | abundance | CDR3nt | CDR3aa
- | TRBJ2-7 | TRBV11-3 | once | TGTGCCAGCAGCTTTGGAGGATCCTACGAGCAGTACTTC | CASSFGGSYEQYF
TRBD2 | TRBJ2-5 | TRBV5-1 | - | TGCGCCAGCAACGCACTAGCGGGGGGGCCGGAGACCCAGTACTTC | CASNALAGGPETQYF
TRBD1 | TRBJ2-2 | TRBV12-5 | - | TGTGCTAGTGGTTTGCCCCCAGGGACAGGGGGGGCCGGGGAGCTGTTTTTT | CASGLPPGTGGAGELFF
- | TRBJ2-7 | TRBV5-6 | - | TGTGCCAGCAGCTTATTCCAGGGTTACTACGAGCAGTACTTC | CASSLFQGYYEQYF
- | TRBJ2-5 | TRBV14 | - | TGTGCCAGCAGCCAAGACGCGGGCGGGGGCCCTCAAGAGACCCAGTACTTC | CASSQDAGGGPQETQYF
- | TRBJ1-2 | TRBV2 | - | TGTGCCAGCACTTGGTGGGGGACTGAGGGCTACACCTTC | CASTWWGTEGYTF
- | TRBJ1-1 | TRBV11-2 | - | TGTGCCAGCAGCTTAGCCCTGACAGGGAACACTGAAGCTTTCTTT | CASSLALTGNTEAFF
- | TRBJ1-2 | TRBV6-6 | - | TGTGCCAGCAGTTACTCGGGCAGGAGCTACACCTTC | CASSYSGRSYTF
- | TRBJ2-3 | TRBV2 | - | TGTGCCAGCAGTGAAGCAGGGGCAGATACGCAGTATTTT | CASSEAGADTQYF
- | TRBJ2-1 | TRBV4-3 | - | TGCGCCAGCAGCCAAGACTTTACGGCGGGCACGGTCAATGAGCAGTTCTTC | CASSQDFTAGTVNEQFF
TRBD2 | TRBJ2-7 | TRBV5-6 | - | TGTGCCAGCACCACGGGACTAGCGGGAGGGGAGCAGTACTTC | CASTTGLAGGEQYF
TRBD2 | TRBJ2-3 | TRBV5-4 | - | TGTGCCAGCAGCTTGGAGGCGGGAGGCCAAGATACGCAGTATTTT | CASSLEAGGQDTQYF
- | TRBJ2-7 | TRBV21-1 | - | TGTGCCAGCAGCAAAGACCCGGGGAAGGTGCGGGAAACCTACGAGCAGTACTTC | CASSKDPGKVRETYEQYF
- | TRBJ2-1 | TRBV29-1 | - | TGCAGCGTTGATTATCCCCCAAATGGCGAGCAGTTCTTC | CSVDYPPNGEQFF
- | TRBJ1-1 | TRBV7-2 | - | TGTGCCAGCAGCTTAGGTCTGGGGCGCGGCACTGAAGCTTTCTTT | CASSLGLGRGTEAFF
- | TRBJ1-2 | TRBV7-2 | - | TGTGCCAGCAGCCAATTGAGACAGGTTACTAACTATGGCTACACCTTC | CASSQLRQVTNYGYTF
- | TRBJ2-7 | TRBV4-2 | medium-sized | TGTGCCAGCAGCCAAGTGTTGTACTCGTTGAGTTATCCCGAGCAGTACTTC | CASSQVLYSLSYPEQYF
- | TRBJ1-1 | TRBV12-1 | - | TGTGCCAGCAGGGGCAGGGTGGGTGAAGCTTTCTTT | CASRGRVGEAFF
- | TRBJ2-2 | TRBV5-1 | - | TGCGCCAGCAGCCTGATGTCTAGCCTAAGTCGTGGCACCGGGGAGCTGTTTTTT | CASSLMSSLSRGTGELFF
TRBD1 | TRBJ1-1 | TRBV6-5 | - | TGTGCCAGCAGTACTGCGGGACAGGGGAACACTGAAGCTTTCTTT | CASSTAGQGNTEAFF
- | TRBJ1-1 | TRBV5-1 | - | TGCGCCAGCAGCTTGGAAGGGGGAAAGAACACTGAAGCTTTCTTT | CASSLEGGKNTEAFF
- | TRBJ1-5 | TRBV2 | - | TGTGCCAGCAGTTCAGGGGCAATCAATCAGCCCCAGCATTTT | CASSSGAINQPQHF
TRBD1 | TRBJ2-7 | TRBV9 | - | TGTGCCAGCAGCGAGGGGGACAGGGGGAAAAACGAGCAGTACTTC | CASSEGDRGKNEQYF
TRBD2 | TRBJ2-7 | TRBV6-6 | - | TGTGCCAGCAGTTACATAGGGACTAGCGGCTCCTACGAGCAGTACTTC | CASSYIGTSGSYEQYF
TRBD1 | TRBJ1-5 | TRBV30 | - | TGTGCCTGGAGTGTACGAACAGGGGGAGATAATCAGCCCCAGCATTTT | CAWSVRTGGDNQPQHF
TRBD2 | TRBJ2-3 | TRBV6-4 | - | TGTGCCAGCAGTGACGGCGGGGGGAGCACAGATACGCAGTATTTT | CASSDGGGSTDTQYF
TRBD2 | TRBJ2-3 | TRBV6-5 | once | TGTGCCAGCAGGAATACGGGAGGAGGAGCGGATACGCAGTATTTT | CASRNTGGGADTQYF
TRBD1 | TRBJ1-6 | TRBV7-2 | - | TGTGCCAGCAGAGGACAGGGGGCCTCCTATAATTCACCCCTCCACTTT | CASRGQGASYNSPLHF
TRBD2 | TRBJ2-5 | TRBV29-1 | - | TGCAGCGGATCGGGACTAGCAGGGGAGACCCAGTACTTC | CSGSGLAGETQYF
TRBD1 | TRBJ1-2 | TRBV30 | - | TGTGCCTGGAGCACCGGGACAGGATTTGGTGGCTACACCTTC | CAWSTGTGFGGYTF
TRBD1 | TRBJ2-7 | TRBV2 | - | TGTGCCAGCAGGGAACGGACAGGTGCCGGGGAGCAGTACTTC | CASRERTGAGEQYF
TRBD1 | TRBJ2-7 | TRBV4-1 | - | TGCGCCAGCAGCCTAGGACAGGGTACCTCCTACGAGCAGTACTTC | CASSLGQGTSYEQYF
- | TRBJ1-2 | TRBV28 | once | TGTGCCAGCAGCGCCACCCCGGATGGCTACACCTTC | CASSATPDGYTF
TRBD1 | TRBJ1-2 | TRBV5-4 | - | TGTGCCAGCAGCCACGGACAGGGGCGAGGCTACACCTTC | CASSHGQGRGYTF
TRBD1 | TRBJ2-1 | TRBV7-9 | - | TGTGCCAGCAGCTTAGCGCAGGGACAGGGGGCGCGGGACAATGAGCAGTTCTTC | CASSLAQGQGARDNEQFF
TRBD2 | TRBJ2-7 | TRBV5-4 | - | TGTGCCAGCAGCGGGGGGGGACTAGTTACCCCTACGAAGCAGTACTTC | CASSGGGLVTPTKQYF
TRBD1 | TRBJ1-6 | TRBV5-6 | - | TGTGCCAGCAGCTTAGTTACAGGGGGCGCCCCCGGGGGTTCACCCCTCCACTTT | CASSLVTGGAPGGSPLHF
- | TRBJ1-5 | TRBV6-1 | - | TGTGCCAGCAGGGACGGGATCTTAGGCAATCAGCCCCAGCATTTT | CASRDGILGNQPQHF
- | TRBJ2-2 | TRBV16 | - | TGTGCCAGCAGCCAATCACGGGGAGCCGGGGAGCTGTTTTTT | CASSQSRGAGELFF
- | TRBJ1-2 | TRBV6-4 | - | TGTGCCAGCAGCCCCGAGGGGGGGTCCTATGGCTACACCTTC | CASSPEGGSYGYTF
- | TRBJ1-2 | TRBV11-2 | - | TGTGCCAGCAGCCAAACGACTACCTATGGCTACACCTTC | CASSQTTTYGYTF
TRBD1 | TRBJ2-7 | TRBV4-1 | - | TGCGCCAGCAGCCAATATTACGGACAGGGAGAAGTGCAGTACTTC | CASSQYYGQGEVQYF
- | TRBJ1-1 | TRBV7-6 | - | TGTGCCAGCAGCTTCCAGGAGAACACTGAAGCTTTCTTT | CASSFQENTEAFF
- | TRBJ2-1 | TRBV7-9 | - | TGTGCCAGCAGCTTAAGGGGCGGAGGGACCTACAATGAGCAGTTCTTC | CASSLRGGGTYNEQFF
TRBD1 | TRBJ1-3 | TRBV6-5 | - | TGTGCCAGCAGTTCGGACAGGACTTCTGGAAACACCATATATTTT | CASSSDRTSGNTIYF
- | TRBJ1-4 | TRBV2 | - | TGTGCCAGCAGTGAAACAGGGCTGTCGAATGAAAAACTGTTTTTT | CASSETGLSNEKLFF
- | TRBJ1-1 | TRBV7-9 | - | TGTGCCAGCAGCTTAAGCTCGGGCACTGAAGCTTTCTTT | CASSLSSGTEAFF
- | TRBJ2-7 | TRBV30 | - | TGTGCCTGGAGTGTCAAAGGGGCACCCTACGAGCAGTACTTC | CAWSVKGAPYEQYF
- | TRBJ2-7 | TRBV2 | - | TGTGCCAGCAGTACAGGGTCCCCTGAGCAGTACTTC | CASSTGSPEQYF
TRBD1 | TRBJ1-1 | TRBV2 | - | TGTGCCAGCCTCGGACAGGATGAAAGAGCTTTCTTT | CASLGQDERAFF
- | TRBJ1-3 | TRBV7-2 | - | TGTGCCAGCAGCACACGACAGGCCTCCCTCTGGGGAAACACCATATATTTT | CASSTRQASLWGNTIYF